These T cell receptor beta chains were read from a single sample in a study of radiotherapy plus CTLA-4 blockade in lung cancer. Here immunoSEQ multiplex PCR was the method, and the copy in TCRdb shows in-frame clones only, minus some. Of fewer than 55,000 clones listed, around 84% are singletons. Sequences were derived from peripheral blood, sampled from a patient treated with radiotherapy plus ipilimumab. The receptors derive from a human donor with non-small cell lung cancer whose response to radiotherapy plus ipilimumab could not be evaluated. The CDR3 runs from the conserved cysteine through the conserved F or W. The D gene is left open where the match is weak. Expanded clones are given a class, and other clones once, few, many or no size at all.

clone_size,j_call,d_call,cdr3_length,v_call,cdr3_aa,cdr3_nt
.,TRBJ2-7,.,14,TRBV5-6,CASSFSGDIYEQYF,TGTGCCAGCAGCTTTAGCGGAGATATCTACGAGCAGTACTTC
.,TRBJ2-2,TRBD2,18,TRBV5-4,CASSLAGLAGVWTGELFF,TGTGCCAGCAGCTTGGCAGGCCTAGCGGGAGTGTGGACCGGGGAGCTGTTTTTT
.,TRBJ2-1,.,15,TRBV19,CASSIFGSSYNEQFF,TGTGCCAGTAGTATATTTGGCAGCTCCTACAATGAGCAGTTCTTC
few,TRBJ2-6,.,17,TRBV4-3,CASSQDGGSSGANVLTF,TGCGCCAGCAGCCAAGATGGGGGGAGCTCTGGGGCCAACGTCCTGACTTTC
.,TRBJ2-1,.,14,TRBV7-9,CASNVWTGDNEQFF,TGTGCCAGCAATGTGTGGACGGGAGACAATGAGCAGTTCTTC
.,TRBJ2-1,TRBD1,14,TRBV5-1,CASRRGQAYNEQFF,TGCGCCAGCAGGCGGGGACAGGCCTACAATGAGCAGTTCTTC
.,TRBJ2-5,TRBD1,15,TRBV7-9,CASSLQTGGAETQYF,TGTGCCAGCAGCCTCCAGACAGGGGGCGCCGAGACCCAGTACTTC
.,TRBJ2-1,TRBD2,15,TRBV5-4,CASSSGTSGYNEQFF,TGTGCCAGCAGCTCCGGGACTAGCGGTTACAATGAGCAGTTCTTC
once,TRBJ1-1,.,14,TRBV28,CATHNTQGNTEAFF,TGTGCCACCCATAATACACAGGGGAACACTGAAGCTTTCTTT
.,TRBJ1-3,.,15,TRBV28,CASKKQSTVGNTIYF,TGTGCCAGCAAGAAACAGTCGACAGTCGGAAACACCATATATTTT
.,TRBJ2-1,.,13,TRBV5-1,CASSFHRDNEQFF,TGCGCCAGCAGCTTCCACAGGGACAATGAGCAGTTCTTC
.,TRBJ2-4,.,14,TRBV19,CASSIEGLRGIQYF,TGTGCCAGTAGTATAGAGGGGCTGAGAGGCATTCAGTACTTC
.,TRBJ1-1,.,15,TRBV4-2,CASSQDRLLNTEAFF,TGTGCCAGCAGCCAAGATCGTCTTTTGAACACTGAAGCTTTCTTT
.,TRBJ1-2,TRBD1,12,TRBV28,CASSSQGYGYTF,TGTGCCAGCAGTTCACAGGGGTATGGCTACACCTTC
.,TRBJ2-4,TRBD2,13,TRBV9,CASSVVLSGRRYF,TGTGCCAGCAGCGTAGTTTTGAGCGGGAGGAGGTACTTC
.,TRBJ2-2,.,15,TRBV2,CASSGHTQNTGELFF,TGTGCCAGCAGTGGACATACTCAGAACACCGGGGAGCTGTTTTTT
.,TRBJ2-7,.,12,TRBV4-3,CASSQGAHEQYF,TGCGCCAGCAGCCAGGGGGCCCACGAGCAGTACTTC
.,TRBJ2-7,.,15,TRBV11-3,CASSLASASSYEQYF,TGTGCCAGCAGCTTAGCTAGCGCATCCTCCTACGAGCAGTACTTC
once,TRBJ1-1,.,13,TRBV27,CASSLSSRTEAFF,TGTGCCAGCAGTTTATCGTCCCGCACTGAAGCTTTCTTT
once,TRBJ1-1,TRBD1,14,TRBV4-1,CASSRGTGSTEAFF,TGCGCCAGCAGTCGGGGGACAGGGAGCACTGAAGCTTTCTTT
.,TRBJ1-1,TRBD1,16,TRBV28,CASSPLTGAKNTEAFF,TGTGCCAGCAGTCCCTTAACAGGGGCCAAGAACACTGAAGCTTTCTTT
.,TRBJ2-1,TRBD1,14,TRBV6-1,CASRRQGEVNEQFF,TGTGCCAGCAGAAGACAGGGTGAAGTCAATGAGCAGTTCTTC
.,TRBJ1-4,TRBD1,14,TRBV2,CASSAGTANEKLFF,TGTGCCAGCAGCGCCGGGACAGCTAATGAAAAACTGTTTTTT
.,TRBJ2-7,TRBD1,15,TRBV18,CASSAAGTGGNEQYF,TGTGCCAGCTCAGCTGCCGGGACAGGGGGCAACGAGCAGTACTTC
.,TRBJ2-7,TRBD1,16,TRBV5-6,CASSRTGTGVFYEQYF,TGTGCCAGCAGCCGAACCGGGACAGGGGTGTTCTACGAGCAGTACTTC
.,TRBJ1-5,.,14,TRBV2,CASGEQGRNQPQHF,TGTGCCAGCGGCGAACAGGGCCGCAATCAGCCCCAGCATTTT
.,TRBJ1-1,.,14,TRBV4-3,CASSQDSRGIEAFF,TGCGCCAGCAGCCAAGACTCCCGGGGGATTGAAGCTTTCTTT
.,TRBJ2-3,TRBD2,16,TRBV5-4,CASSVASGRFTDTQYF,TGTGCCAGCAGCGTAGCTAGCGGGAGGTTCACAGATACGCAGTATTTT
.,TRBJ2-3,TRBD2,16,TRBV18,CASSPVSGTSTDTQYF,TGTGCCAGCTCACCAGTCAGCGGGACTAGCACAGATACGCAGTATTTT
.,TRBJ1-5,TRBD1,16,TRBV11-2,CASSRHPGQGTSPQHF,TGTGCCAGCAGCCGTCATCCGGGACAGGGGACCTCGCCCCAGCATTTT
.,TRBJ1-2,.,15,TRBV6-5,CASSYSQETTYGYTF,TGTGCCAGCAGTTACTCTCAGGAGACTACCTATGGCTACACCTTC